The rows below give T cell receptor beta chains drawn from one sample of a study of neurological immune-mediated disorders. TCRdb itself ran the 5' RACE reads through MiXCR, one entry per CDR3 protein. The repertoire holds roughly 41,000 distinct CDR3 sequences, with around 10% as singletons. The sample taken for sequencing was PBMCs. The receptor source for this set is a man aged 60-69 years with HTLV-1-associated myelopathy (HAM/TSP). CDR3s include the opening cysteine and the closing phenylalanine or tryptophan. The D gene is left open where the match is weak. Rows may omit the clone size; those that give it use once, few, many or a size class.

clone_size: many; v_call: TRBV20-1; d_call: -; j_call: TRBJ1-2; cdr3_nt: TGCAGTGCTAGGGCGCGGGACCGTGACTATGGCTACACCTTC; cdr3_aa: CSARARDRDYGYTF
clone_size: many; v_call: TRBV12-3/TRBV12-4; d_call: -; j_call: TRBJ1-1; cdr3_nt: TGTGCCAGCAGTTTTTCCACAGGGAGGACTGAAGCTTTCTTT; cdr3_aa: CASSFSTGRTEAFF
clone_size: many; v_call: TRBV9; d_call: -; j_call: TRBJ2-1; cdr3_nt: TGTGCCAGCAGCCTAAGCCGGGGAAATACCTACAATGAGCAGTTCTTC; cdr3_aa: CASSLSRGNTYNEQFF
clone_size: many; v_call: TRBV20-1; d_call: TRBD2; j_call: TRBJ2-1; cdr3_nt: TGCAGTGCTAGAGGTGGGACTAGCGGGAGGACCTCTGACTACAATGAGCAGTTCTTC; cdr3_aa: CSARGGTSGRTSDYNEQFF
clone_size: few; v_call: TRBV5-1; d_call: -; j_call: TRBJ2-2; cdr3_nt: TGCGCCAGCAGCTTGTTTTCTCGCGGCCTTGTTACCGGGGAGCTGTTTTTT; cdr3_aa: CASSLFSRGLVTGELFF
clone_size: many; v_call: TRBV5-1; d_call: -; j_call: TRBJ2-5; cdr3_nt: TGCGCCAGCAGCTTGAACGGGGCAGAGACCCAGTACTTC; cdr3_aa: CASSLNGAETQYF
clone_size: few; v_call: TRBV5-1; d_call: TRBD1; j_call: TRBJ2-2; cdr3_nt: TGCGCCAGCAGCTTGAGGACAGGGGCTACCGGGGAGCTGTTTTTT; cdr3_aa: CASSLRTGATGELFF
clone_size: -; v_call: TRBV28; d_call: TRBD1; j_call: TRBJ1-1; cdr3_nt: TGTGCCAGCAGTTTATACAGGGGTGAATCTTCCTTT; cdr3_aa: CASSLYRGESSF
clone_size: many; v_call: TRBV14; d_call: -; j_call: TRBJ2-3; cdr3_nt: TGTGCCAGCAGATGGGGGGCTGCAGATACGCAGTATTTT; cdr3_aa: CASRWGAADTQYF
clone_size: -; v_call: TRBV6-6; d_call: -; j_call: TRBJ1-4; cdr3_nt: TGTGCCAGCAGTAACACCGGAATTACAGGAAAAAAACTGTTTTTT; cdr3_aa: CASSNTGITGKKLFF
clone_size: many; v_call: TRBV10-3; d_call: -; j_call: TRBJ2-1; cdr3_nt: TGTGCCATCAGTGAAGAACGTAGACGGACCTCCTACAATGAGCAGTTCTTC; cdr3_aa: CAISEERRRTSYNEQFF
clone_size: -; v_call: TRBV6-1; d_call: -; j_call: TRBJ1-1; cdr3_nt: TGTGCCAGCAATTGGGGGGACTCAGACACTGAAGCTTTCTTT; cdr3_aa: CASNWGDSDTEAFF
clone_size: many; v_call: TRBV7-8; d_call: -; j_call: TRBJ2-1; cdr3_nt: TGTGCCAGCAGCTTGGATCAGGTGGAGAAGTTCTTC; cdr3_aa: CASSLDQVEKFF
clone_size: many; v_call: TRBV6-5; d_call: -; j_call: TRBJ2-3; cdr3_nt: TGTGCCAGCAGTTTGCAAGGGGCAGATACGCAGTATTTT; cdr3_aa: CASSLQGADTQYF
clone_size: many; v_call: TRBV20-1; d_call: -; j_call: TRBJ2-1; cdr3_nt: TGCAGTGCAACCGCAGGGGAGCAGTTCTTC; cdr3_aa: CSATAGEQFF
clone_size: many; v_call: TRBV5-1; d_call: -; j_call: TRBJ2-3; cdr3_nt: TGCGCCAGCAGCACGGGGATCTCCGGGTGGGCAGATACGCAGTATTTT; cdr3_aa: CASSTGISGWADTQYF